A single sample is the source of the 22 T cell receptor beta chains below, sequenced in a study of blood T cell repertoires in COVID-19. Profiled with immunoSEQ multiplex PCR; TCRdb holds only in-frame clones, not every one. The sample holds roughly 200,000 clones, 81% seen once. Sample: peripheral blood. The receptors stem from a woman aged 40 to 50 with COVID-19, enrolled during active disease.

V and J are TRBV2 and TRBJ1-6; D possibly corresponds to TRBD1 (6 bases). The CDR3 has 12 amino acids. V was shortened by 5 bases and J by 7 bases, with 6 bases between the two germline ends. Germline-derived CDR1 and CDR2 are SNHLY and FYNNEI. CDR3 amino acids: CASSTGNSPLHF. The CDR3, as DNA: TGTGCCAGCAGTACAGGGAATTCACCCCTCCACTTT. Filled out from reference TRBV2 and TRBJ1-6, the complete variable domain reads EPEVTQTPSHQVTQMGQEVILRCVPISNHLYFYWYRQILGQKVEFLVSFYNNEISEKSEIFDDQFSVERPDGSNFTLKIRSTKLEDSAMYFCASSTGNSPLHFGNGTRLTVT.

The J gene is TRBJ1-6, the V gene TRBV11-2; possibly TRBD1 for D (6 bases). This CDR3 is 16 amino acids long. V dropped 1 base and J dropped 6 bases, with 13 bases sitting between them. Germline V lookup: CDR1 SGHAT, CDR2 FQNNGV. Written as DNA, the CDR3 is TGTGCCAGCAGCTTAGTTGGGGGCAGAGGTAATTCACCCCTCCACTTT. Protein: CASSLVGGRGNSPLHF.

The chain is built from TRBV13 and TRBJ2-2; 9 nucleotides align to TRBD1. This CDR3 has 16 amino acids. J gave up 5 bases and V 3 bases, and 7 bases lay outside the gene matches. CDR1 and CDR2 (germline): PRHDT, FYEKMQ (reference sequence). The CDR3 bases are TGTGCCAGCAGCTTCTACAGGGGGCGTGGAACCGGGGAGCTGTTTTTT. Protein: CASSFYRGRGTGELFF. The complete variable domain, with remaining parts taken from reference TRBV13 and TRBJ2-2, reads AAGVIQSPRHLIKEKRETATLKCYPIPRHDTVYWYQQGPGQDPQFLISFYEKMQSDKGSIPDRFSAQQFSDYHSELNMSSLELGDSALYFCASSFYRGRGTGELFFGEGSRLTVL.

The genes are TRBV5-4 and TRBJ2-1; tentative D call: TRBD2 (6 bases). Germline-derived CDR1 and CDR2 are SGHNT and YYREEE (reference sequence). V shed 4 bases and J shed 3 bases, with 20 bases lying between them. The CDR3 runs 17 residues. CDR3 residues: CASSPYGESGLYNEQFF. Here the CDR3 DNA reads TGTGCCAGCAGCCCGTATGGCGAGTCGGGACTCTACAATGAGCAGTTCTTC.

V gene TRBV11-1 combines with J gene TRBJ1-1; D call uncertain. The germline V and J ends were trimmed by 3 bases and 0 bases, with 5 bases remaining between them. Germline values: CDR1 SGHAT, CDR2 FQDESV (reference sequence). This CDR3 is built from 13 residues. In DNA form, the CDR3 reads TGTGCCAGCAGCTTCGGTTTGAACACTGAAGCTTTCTTT. Its protein product is CASSFGLNTEAFF. The whole variable domain, filled in from reference TRBV11-1 and TRBJ1-1, reads EAEVAQSPRYKITEKSQAVAFWCDPISGHATLYWYRQILGQGPELLVQFQDESVVDDSQLPKDRFSAERLKGVDSTLKIQPAELGDSAMYLCASSFGLNTEAFFGQGTRLTVV.

The rearrangement links TRBV18 to TRBJ2-3; a possible D gene is TRBD2 (5 bases). Deletions cut 2 bases from V and 2 bases from J, with 14 bases between. The CDR3 is 16 amino acids. Germline V lookup: CDR1 KGHSH, CDR2 LQKENI. CDR3 in amino acids: CASSPALARYTDTQYF. In DNA, the CDR3 is TGTGCCAGCTCACCAGCCCTAGCTCGGTACACAGATACGCAGTATTTT.

The chain employs TRBV3-1 (or the pseudogene TRBV3-2) and TRBJ1-4; D not certain. The CDR3 has 12 residues. CDR1 is LGHDT, CDR2 YNNKEL, per germline (reference sequence). With 3 bases removed from V and 5 bases from J, the gap between germline ends came to 4 bases. CDR3: CASSQSNEKLFF. In DNA, the CDR3 is TGTGCCAGCAGCCAGTCGAATGAAAAACTGTTTTTT.

V usage is TRBV5-5 and J usage is TRBJ2-3; 10 bases agree with TRBD2. CDR3 length equals 15 residues. The trim removed 4 bases at V and 2 bases at J, leaving 4 bases unmatched. CDR1 SGHKS and CDR2 YYEKEE come from the germline V gene (reference sequence). In DNA, the CDR3 is TGTGCCAGCAGCCCCGGACTAGCGGCCACAGATACGCAGTATTTT. It yields the protein CASSPGLAATDTQYF.

The chain employs TRBV6-5 and TRBJ1-1; D uncertain. V was shortened by 3 bases and J by 1 base, with 6 bases between the two germline ends. Germline CDR1 is MNHEY and CDR2 is SVGAGI. The CDR3 is made up of 13 amino acids. The CDR3 sequence is CASSYQENTEAFF. The CDR3 DNA is TGTGCCAGCAGTTATCAGGAGAACACTGAAGCTTTCTTT.

This chain connects TRBV19 to TRBJ2-1; D not resolved. V lost 10 bases and J lost 7, with 14 bases in between. This CDR3 has 12 residues. Germline lookup yields CDR1 LNHDA and CDR2 SQIVND (reference sequence). The CDR3 DNA reads as TGTGCCACAGTCAATAGAGGTAATGAGCAGTTCTTC. Translating it yields CATVNRGNEQFF.

V and J are TRBV6-5 and TRBJ1-2; TRBD1 is a possible D gene (5 bases). This CDR3 contains 14 residues. CDR1 MNHEY and CDR2 SVGAGI come from the germline V gene. V lost 8 bases to trimming and J lost 2 bases, with 15 bases between them. The CDR3 DNA follows: TGTGCCAGCGCCCCTTTGACAGACAACTATGGCTACACCTTC. Translated: CASAPLTDNYGYTF.

The chain employs TRBV21-1 and TRBJ2-6; the DNA was not used to check the table's D call, TRBD1. TRBV21-1 constitutes a pseudogene. The CDR3 runs to 19 residues. DNA of the CDR3: TGTGCCAGCAGCACTCCGGGACAGTTCCCCCATTCTGGGGCCAACGTCCTGACTTTC. Its translation is CASSTPGQFPHSGANVLTF.

The chain uses TRBV5-1 and TRBJ1-4; 9 bases match TRBD1. The CDR3 is 17 amino acids. Germline V gene sequence: CDR1 SGHRS, CDR2 YFSETQ. J gave up 6 bases and V 0 bases, and 9 bases lay outside the gene matches. The CDR3 loop is CASSLAKSGTGHEKLFF. CDR3 DNA sequence: TGCGCCAGCAGCTTGGCGAAATCCGGGACAGGGCATGAAAAACTGTTTTTT.

The V and J genes are TRBV5-8 and TRBJ2-1, with no clear D. V lost 0 bases and J lost 2, with 3 bases in between. Germline lookup yields CDR1 SGHTS and CDR2 YDEGEE. This CDR3 contains 13 residues. For the CDR3, the DNA is TGTGCCAGCAGCTTGGTCACCTACAATGAGCAGTTCTTC. This codes for CASSLVTYNEQFF.

This CDR3 reads CASSQGDRVTGELFF. CDR3 in DNA: TGTGCCAGCAGCCAAGGGGACAGGGTCACCGGGGAGCTGTTTTTT. V and J are TRBV3-1 (or the pseudogene TRBV3-2) and TRBJ2-2; 9 bases are a match to TRBD1. The junction had 1 base not matched to a gene; V was cut back by 1 base and J by 4 bases. There are 15 residues in the CDR3. The germline V gene has CDR1 LGHDT and CDR2 YNNKEL (reference sequence).

This clone was seen more than once but under ten times. The chain joins TRBV7-9 to TRBJ2-2, with 7 bases identical to TRBD1. After removal of 4 bases from V and 5 bases from J, the junction contained 7 bases not matched to a gene. Germline CDR1 and CDR2: SEHNR and FQNEAQ (reference sequence). This CDR3 has 15 amino acids. Here the CDR3 reads CASSSPGQKTGELFF. The CDR3 DNA is TGTGCCAGCAGCTCACCGGGACAGAAAACCGGGGAGCTGTTTTTT.

This clone was recorded a few times. This chain connects TRBV19 to TRBJ2-3, with a weak D call TRBD2 (6 bases). CDR3 length: 16 amino acids. Trimming took off 5 bases at V and 2 bases at J, with 17 bases between the two ends. The germline gives CDR1 LNHDA, CDR2 SQIVND (reference sequence). CDR3 residues: CASSPGGILATDTQYF. CDR3 in DNA: TGTGCCAGTAGTCCCGGGGGAATCCTTGCCACAGATACGCAGTATTTT. Using reference TRBV19 and TRBJ2-3 for the parts outside the CDR3, the full variable domain is DGGITQSPKYLFRKEGQNVTLSCEQNLNHDAMYWYRQDPGQGLRLIYYSQIVNDFQKGDIAEGYSVSREKKESFPLTVTSAQKNPTAFYLCASSPGGILATDTQYFGPGTRLTVL.

This chain joins TRBV13 and TRBJ2-3; 11 positions agree with TRBD2. This CDR3 region has 16 residues. The V and J ends lost 4 bases and 2 bases, in that order; junction bases with no gene match: 5. Germline loops: CDR1 PRHDT, CDR2 FYEKMQ (reference sequence). The CDR3 bases are TGTGCCAGCAGCTACTTAGCGGGAGGGGACACAGATACGCAGTATTTT. Residues: CASSYLAGGDTDTQYF.

This clone was picked up one time. The chain couples TRBV25-1 to TRBJ1-3; no clear D gene. The germline V gene encodes CDR1 MGHDK and CDR2 SYGVNS. Trimming took off 6 bases at V and 0 bases at J, with 6 bases between the two ends. The CDR3 is made up of 13 amino acids. As DNA, the CDR3 is TGTGCCAGCAGACAGAGCTCTGGAAACACCATATATTTT. Translation: CASRQSSGNTIYF.

The genes are TRBV5-1 and TRBJ1-6; D remains unclear. Trimming cost V 0 bases and J 0 bases, with 10 bases left between them. Per the germline V gene, CDR1 is SGHRS and CDR2 is YFSETQ. The CDR3 runs 17 residues. CDR3 sequence: CASSLGSVSSYNSPLHF. The CDR3, as DNA: TGCGCCAGCAGCTTGGGGTCGGTGAGCTCCTATAATTCACCCCTCCACTTT.

The chain joins TRBV30 to TRBJ2-4, with 12 bases identical to TRBD1. CDR1 is GTSNPN and CDR2 is SVGIG in the germline V gene (reference sequence). The length of the CDR3 is 15 residues. The J segment lost 7 bases and the V segment lost 4 bases, leaving 8 bases of the junction unmatched. In DNA, the CDR3 is TGTGCCTGGACCCGGGACAGGGGGCCAAACAACATTCAGTACTTC. This encodes CAWTRDRGPNNIQYF.

This sequence joins TRBV11-3 and TRBJ2-1, with TRBD2 identical over 8 bases. The trim removed 1 base at V and 5 bases at J, leaving 10 bases unmatched. Germline V gene data show CDR1 as SGHNT and CDR2 as YENEEA. This CDR3 region has 17 residues. The CDR3: CASSLGIFAGGDNEQFF. The CDR3 region has the DNA TGTGCCAGCAGCTTAGGTATCTTCGCGGGAGGAGACAATGAGCAGTTCTTC.